This T cell receptor (beta chain) is from a study of identical twins. This clonotype was seen more than once but under ten times. V was cut by 5 bases and J by 3 bases, with 11 bases left in between. Germline CDR1 reads LGHNT; CDR2 reads FRNRAP. The CDR3 is 13 amino acids. In TCRdb, the 5' RACE reads were re-called with MiXCR into one record per CDR3 protein. The table lists about 520,000 distinct CDR3 sequences, approximately 22% of them singletons. The sample was also linked to a second study, of T cells expressing NK-cell markers. That report adds: In the group of eight sequenced donors, seven were HCMV-seropositive and one was seronegative.

The sample comprised CD4+ T cells sorted from blood. The genes are TRBV12-5 and TRBJ2-7; the D gene is possibly TRBD2 (5 bases). This sequence originates from a woman under 30 in good health. The CDR3 nucleotides are TGTGCTAGTGGTCAGGACTCGCACTACGAGCAGTACTTC. It codes for CASGQDSHYEQYF.